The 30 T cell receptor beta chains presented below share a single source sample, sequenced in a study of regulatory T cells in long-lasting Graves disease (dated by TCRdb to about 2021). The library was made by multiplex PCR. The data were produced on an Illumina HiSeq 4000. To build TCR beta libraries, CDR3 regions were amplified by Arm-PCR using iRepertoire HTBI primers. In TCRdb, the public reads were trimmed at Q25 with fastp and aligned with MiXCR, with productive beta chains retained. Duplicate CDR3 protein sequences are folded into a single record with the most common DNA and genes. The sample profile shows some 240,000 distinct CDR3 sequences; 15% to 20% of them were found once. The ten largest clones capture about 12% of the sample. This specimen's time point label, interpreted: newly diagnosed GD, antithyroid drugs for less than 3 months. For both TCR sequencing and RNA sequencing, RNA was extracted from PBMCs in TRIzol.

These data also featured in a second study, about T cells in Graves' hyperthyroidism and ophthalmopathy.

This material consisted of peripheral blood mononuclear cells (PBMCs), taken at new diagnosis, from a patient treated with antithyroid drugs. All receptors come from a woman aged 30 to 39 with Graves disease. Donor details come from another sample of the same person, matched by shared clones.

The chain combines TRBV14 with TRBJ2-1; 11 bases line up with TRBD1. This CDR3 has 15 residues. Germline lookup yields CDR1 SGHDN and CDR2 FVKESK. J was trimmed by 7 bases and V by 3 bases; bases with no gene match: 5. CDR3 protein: CASSHRTGGGNEQFF. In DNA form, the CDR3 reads TGTGCCAGCAGCCACCGGACAGGGGGCGGGAATGAGCAGTTCTTC.

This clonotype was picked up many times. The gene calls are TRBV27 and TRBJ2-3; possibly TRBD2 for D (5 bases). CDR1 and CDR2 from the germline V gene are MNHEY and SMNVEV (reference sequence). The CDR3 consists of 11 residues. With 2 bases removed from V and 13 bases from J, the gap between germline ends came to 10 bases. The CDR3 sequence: CASSLARREYF. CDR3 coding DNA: TGTGCCAGCAGTTTAGCCAGGCGGGAGTATTTT.

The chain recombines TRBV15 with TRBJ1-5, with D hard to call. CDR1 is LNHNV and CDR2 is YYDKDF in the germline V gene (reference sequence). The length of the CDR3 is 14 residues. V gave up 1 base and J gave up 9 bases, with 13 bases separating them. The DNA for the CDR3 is TGTGCCACCAGCAGAGCTCAATCGGGGTCGCCCCAGCATTTT. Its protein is CATSRAQSGSPQHF.

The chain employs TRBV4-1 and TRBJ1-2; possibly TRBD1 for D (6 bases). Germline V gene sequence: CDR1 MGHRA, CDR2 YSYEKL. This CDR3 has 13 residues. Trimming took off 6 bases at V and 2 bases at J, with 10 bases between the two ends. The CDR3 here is CASRLTGNYGYTF. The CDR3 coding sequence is TGCGCCAGCAGACTAACAGGGAACTATGGCTACACCTTC.

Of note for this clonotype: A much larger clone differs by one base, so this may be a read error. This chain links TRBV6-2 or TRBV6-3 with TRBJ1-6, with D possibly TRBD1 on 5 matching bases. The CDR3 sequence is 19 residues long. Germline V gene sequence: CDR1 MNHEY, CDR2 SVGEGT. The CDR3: CASGYSGQAWSSYNSPLHF. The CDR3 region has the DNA TGTGCCAGCGGTTACTCGGGGCAGGCTTGGAGCTCCTATAATTCACCCCTCCACTTT.

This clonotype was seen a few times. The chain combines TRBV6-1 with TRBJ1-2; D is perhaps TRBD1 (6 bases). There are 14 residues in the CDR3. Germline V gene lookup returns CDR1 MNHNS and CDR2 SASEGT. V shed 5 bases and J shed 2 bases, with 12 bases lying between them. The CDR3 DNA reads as TGTGCCAGCAGTCGGGGGACACGGAACTATGGCTACACCTTC. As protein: CASSRGTRNYGYTF.

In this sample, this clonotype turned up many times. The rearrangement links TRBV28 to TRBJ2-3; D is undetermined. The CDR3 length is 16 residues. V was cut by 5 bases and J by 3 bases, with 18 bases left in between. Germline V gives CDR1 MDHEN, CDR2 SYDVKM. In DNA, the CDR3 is TGTGCCAGCAGTCTACAGCCTAAAATAGAAACAGATACGCAGTATTTT. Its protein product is CASSLQPKIETDTQYF.

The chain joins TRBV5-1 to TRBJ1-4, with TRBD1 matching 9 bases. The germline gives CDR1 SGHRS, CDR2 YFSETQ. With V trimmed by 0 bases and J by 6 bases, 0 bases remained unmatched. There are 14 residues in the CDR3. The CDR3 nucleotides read TGCGCCAGCAGCTTGGGGGACAGGGATGAAAAACTGTTTTTT. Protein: CASSLGDRDEKLFF.

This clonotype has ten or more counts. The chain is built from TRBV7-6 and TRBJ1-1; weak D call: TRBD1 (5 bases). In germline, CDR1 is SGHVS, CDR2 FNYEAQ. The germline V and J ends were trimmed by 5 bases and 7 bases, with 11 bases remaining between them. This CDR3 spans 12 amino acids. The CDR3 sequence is CASSGPGSEAFF. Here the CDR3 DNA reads TGTGCCAGCAGCGGCCCAGGGAGTGAAGCTTTCTTT.

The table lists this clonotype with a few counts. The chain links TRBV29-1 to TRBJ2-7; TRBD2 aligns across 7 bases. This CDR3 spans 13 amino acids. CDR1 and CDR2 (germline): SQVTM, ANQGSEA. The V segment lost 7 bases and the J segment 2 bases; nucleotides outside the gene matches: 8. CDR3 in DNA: TGCAGCGGGTCTAGCGGTCCCACCTACGAGCAGTACTTC. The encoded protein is CSGSSGPTYEQYF.

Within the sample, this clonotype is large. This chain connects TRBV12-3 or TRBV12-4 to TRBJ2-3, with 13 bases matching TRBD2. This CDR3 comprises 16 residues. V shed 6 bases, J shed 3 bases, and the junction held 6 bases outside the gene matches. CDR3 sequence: CASRPTSGGTTDTQYF. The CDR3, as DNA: TGTGCCAGCAGACCGACTAGCGGGGGGACTACAGATACGCAGTATTTT.

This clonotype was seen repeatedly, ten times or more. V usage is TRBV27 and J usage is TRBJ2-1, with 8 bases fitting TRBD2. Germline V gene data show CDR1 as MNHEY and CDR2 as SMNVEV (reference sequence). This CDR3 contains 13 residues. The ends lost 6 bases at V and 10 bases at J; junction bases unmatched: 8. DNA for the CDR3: TGTGCCAGCAGCCAAGGACTAGCCCCCGAGCAGTTCTTC. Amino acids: CASSQGLAPEQFF.

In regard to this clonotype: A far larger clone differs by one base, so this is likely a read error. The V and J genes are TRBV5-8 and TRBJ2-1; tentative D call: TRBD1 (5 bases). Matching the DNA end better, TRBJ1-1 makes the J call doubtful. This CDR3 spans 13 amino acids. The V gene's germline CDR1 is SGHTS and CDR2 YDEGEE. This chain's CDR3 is CVSSLGVNTEAFF. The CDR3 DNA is TGTGTCAGCAGCTTAGGGGTTAACACTGAAGCTTTCTTT.

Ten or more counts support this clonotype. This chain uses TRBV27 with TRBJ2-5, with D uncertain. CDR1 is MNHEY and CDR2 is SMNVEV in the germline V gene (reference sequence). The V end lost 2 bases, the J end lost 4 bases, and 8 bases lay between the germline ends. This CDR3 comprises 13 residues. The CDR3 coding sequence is TGTGCCAGCAGTTTACTTTGGGGAGAGACCCAGTACTTC. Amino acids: CASSLLWGETQYF.

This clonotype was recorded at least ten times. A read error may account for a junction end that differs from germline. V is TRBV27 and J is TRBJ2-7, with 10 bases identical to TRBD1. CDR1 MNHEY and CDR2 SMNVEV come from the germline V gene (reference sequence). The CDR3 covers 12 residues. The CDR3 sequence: CASSPRTGGIHF. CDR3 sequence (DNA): TGTGCCAGCAGTCCCAGGACAGGGGGGATTCACTTC.

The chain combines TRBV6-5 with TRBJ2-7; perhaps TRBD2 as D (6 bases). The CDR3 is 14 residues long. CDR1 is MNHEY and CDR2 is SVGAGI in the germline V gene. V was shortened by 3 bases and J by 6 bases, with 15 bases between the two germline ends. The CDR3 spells CASSYTGVSVEQYF. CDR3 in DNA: TGTGCCAGCAGTTATACGGGGGTCTCCGTCGAGCAGTACTTC.

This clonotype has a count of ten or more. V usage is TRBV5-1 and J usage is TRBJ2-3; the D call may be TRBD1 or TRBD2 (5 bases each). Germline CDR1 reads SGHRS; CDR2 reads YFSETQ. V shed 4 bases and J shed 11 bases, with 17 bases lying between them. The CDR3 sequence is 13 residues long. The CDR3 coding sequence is TGCGCCAGCAGCGTACAGGTTACTAGTAAGCAGTATTTT. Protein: CASSVQVTSKQYF.

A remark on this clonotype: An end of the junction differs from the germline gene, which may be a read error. CDR3 nucleotides: TGTACCAGCAGTTTAGGGACCGGGACAACCTACGAGCAGTACTTC. Translation: CTSSLGTGTTYEQYF. The chain has TRBV27 and TRBJ2-1, with D tentatively TRBD1 (6 bases). The DNA end is more similar to TRBJ2-7, so the J call may be wrong. Germline CDR1 and CDR2: MNHEY and SMNVEV (reference sequence). The CDR3 has 15 amino acids.

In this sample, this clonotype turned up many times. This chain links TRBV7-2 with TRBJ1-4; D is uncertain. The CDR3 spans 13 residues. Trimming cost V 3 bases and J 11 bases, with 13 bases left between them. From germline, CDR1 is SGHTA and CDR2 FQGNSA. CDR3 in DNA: TGTGCCAGCAGCTTGATGCACGGCGAGAAACTGTTTTTT. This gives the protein CASSLMHGEKLFF. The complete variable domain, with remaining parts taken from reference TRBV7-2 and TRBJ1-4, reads GAGVSQSPSNKVTEKGKDVELRCDPISGHTALYWYRQSLGQGLEFLIYFQGNSAPDKSGLPSDRFSAERTGGSVSTLTIQRTQQEDSAVYLCASSLMHGEKLFFGSGTQLSVL.

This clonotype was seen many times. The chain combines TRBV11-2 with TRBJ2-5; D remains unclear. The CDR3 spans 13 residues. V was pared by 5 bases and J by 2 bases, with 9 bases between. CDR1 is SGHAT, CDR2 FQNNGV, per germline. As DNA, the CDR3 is TGTGCCAGCAGCCGACTTTTACAAGAGACCCAGTACTTC. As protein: CASSRLLQETQYF.

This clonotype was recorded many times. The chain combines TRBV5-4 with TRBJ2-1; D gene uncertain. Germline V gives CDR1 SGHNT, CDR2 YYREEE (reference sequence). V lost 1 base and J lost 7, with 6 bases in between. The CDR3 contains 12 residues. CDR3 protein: CASSLLANEQFF. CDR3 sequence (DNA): TGTGCCAGCAGCTTGCTCGCAAATGAGCAGTTCTTC. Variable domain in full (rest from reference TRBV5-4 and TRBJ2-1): ETGVTQSPTHLIKTRGQQVTLRCSSQSGHNTVSWYQQALGQGPQFIFQYYREEENGRGNFPPRFSGLQFPNYSSELNVNALELDDSALYLCASSLLANEQFFGPGTRLTVL.

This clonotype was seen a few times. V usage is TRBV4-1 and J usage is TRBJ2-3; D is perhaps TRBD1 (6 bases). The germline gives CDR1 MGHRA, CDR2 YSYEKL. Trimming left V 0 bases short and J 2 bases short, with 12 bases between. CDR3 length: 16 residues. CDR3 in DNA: TGCGCCAGCAGCCAAGATAGAGGGGGTGACACAGATACGCAGTATTTT. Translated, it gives CASSQDRGGDTDTQYF.

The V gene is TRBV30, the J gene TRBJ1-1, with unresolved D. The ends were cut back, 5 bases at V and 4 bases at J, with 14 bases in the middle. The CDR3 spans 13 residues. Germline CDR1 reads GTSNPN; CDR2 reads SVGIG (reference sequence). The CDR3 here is CAWSTQAVTEAFF. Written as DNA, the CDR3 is TGTGCCTGGTCCACTCAGGCCGTCACTGAAGCTTTCTTT. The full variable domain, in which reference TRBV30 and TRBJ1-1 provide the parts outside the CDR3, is SQTIHQWPATLVQPVGSPLSLECTVEGTSNPNLYWYRQAAGRGLQLLFYSVGIGQISSEVPQNLSASRPQDRQFILSSKKLLLSDSGFYLCAWSTQAVTEAFFGQGTRLTVV.

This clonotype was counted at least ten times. CDR3 sequence reads: CASSLRDGGYYTF. CDR3 DNA: TGTGCCAGCAGTTTGCGGGACGGAGGCTACTACACCTTC. V is TRBV12-3 or TRBV12-4 and J is TRBJ1-2, with D perhaps matching TRBD1 (5 bases). The CDR3 loop spans 13 amino acids. V shed 3 bases and J shed 10 bases, with 15 bases lying between them.

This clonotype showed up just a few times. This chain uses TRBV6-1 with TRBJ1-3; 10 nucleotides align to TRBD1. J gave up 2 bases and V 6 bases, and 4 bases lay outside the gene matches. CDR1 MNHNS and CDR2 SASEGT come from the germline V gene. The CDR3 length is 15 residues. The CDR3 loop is CASRAGTGAGNTIYF. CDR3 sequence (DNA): TGTGCCAGCAGGGCCGGGACAGGGGCTGGAAACACCATATATTTT.

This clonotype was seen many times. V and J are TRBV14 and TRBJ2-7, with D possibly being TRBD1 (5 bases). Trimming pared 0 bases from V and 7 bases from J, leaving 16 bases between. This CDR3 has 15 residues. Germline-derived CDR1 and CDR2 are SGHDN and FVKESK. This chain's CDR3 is CASSQEVGRAGEQYF. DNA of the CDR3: TGTGCCAGCAGCCAAGAGGTTGGCAGGGCTGGTGAGCAGTACTTC. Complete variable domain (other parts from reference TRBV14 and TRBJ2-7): EAGVTQFPSHSVIEKGQTVTLRCDPISGHDNLYWYRRVMGKEIKFLLHFVKESKQDESGMPNNRFLAERTGGTYSTLKVQPAELEDSGVYFCASSQEVGRAGEQYFGPGTRLTVT.

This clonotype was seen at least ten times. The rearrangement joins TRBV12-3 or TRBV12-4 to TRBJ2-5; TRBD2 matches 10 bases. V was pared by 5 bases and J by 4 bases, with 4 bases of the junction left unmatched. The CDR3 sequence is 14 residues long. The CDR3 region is CASSLVAGGETQYF. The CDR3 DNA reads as TGTGCCAGCAGTCTAGTAGCGGGGGGAGAGACCCAGTACTTC.

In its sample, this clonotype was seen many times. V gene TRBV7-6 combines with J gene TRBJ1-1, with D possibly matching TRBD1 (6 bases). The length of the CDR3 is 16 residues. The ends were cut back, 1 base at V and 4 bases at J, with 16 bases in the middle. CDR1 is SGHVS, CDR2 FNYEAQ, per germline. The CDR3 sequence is CASSLGTAFAGTEAFF. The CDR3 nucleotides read TGTGCCAGCAGCTTAGGGACAGCGTTTGCCGGCACTGAAGCTTTCTTT. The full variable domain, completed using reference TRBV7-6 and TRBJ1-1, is GAGVSQSPRYKVTKRGQDVALRCDPISGHVSLYWYRQALGQGPEFLTYFNYEAQQDKSGLPNDRFSAERPEGSISTLTIQRTEQRDSAMYRCASSLGTAFAGTEAFFGQGTRLTVV.

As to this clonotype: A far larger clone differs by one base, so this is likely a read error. CDR3 sequence reads: CASSRRTSGDYNEQFF. CDR3 nucleotides: TGTGCCAGCAGCCGACGGACTAGCGGGGACTACAATGAGCAGTTCTTC. The chain joins TRBV11-3 to TRBJ2-1; 12 nucleotides agree with TRBD2. The CDR3 loop spans 16 amino acids. Trimming cost V 5 bases and J 3 bases; bases outside gene matches: 5. CDR1 and CDR2 (germline): SGHNT, YENEEA.

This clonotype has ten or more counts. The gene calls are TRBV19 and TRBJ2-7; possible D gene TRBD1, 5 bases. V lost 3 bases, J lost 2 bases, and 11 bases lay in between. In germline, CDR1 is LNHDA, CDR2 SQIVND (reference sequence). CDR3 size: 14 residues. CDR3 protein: CASSIQGGAYEQYF. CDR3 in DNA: TGTGCCAGTAGTATTCAGGGTGGAGCCTACGAGCAGTACTTC.